Listed below are T cell receptor beta chains from one sample, sequenced in a study of beta chain features in type 1 diabetes. Sequenced by immunoSEQ multiplex PCR; TCRdb stores in-frame clones only, minus some. Seen here are fewer than 400,000 clones, approximately 8% observed once, and the top ten hold roughly 0.44%. Sequenced sample: central memory CD4+ T cells from blood. All receptors come from a woman in her late teens or twenties in good health. Each CDR3 is given with its conserved first and last residue. The order of the fields is J gene, clone size, V gene, D gene, CDR3 DNA, CDR3 protein. A D gene is named only where the DNA matches it firmly. Clone size is not always given. Where it is, it says once, few, many or a class for expanded clones.

>TRBJ2-2|few|TRBV28|TRBD2
TGTGCCAGCAGTCCTTGGGCGGCGGGAGAAGCTTTTGGGGAGCTGTTTTTT
CASSPWAAGEAFGELFF
>TRBJ2-7|many|TRBV9|-
TGTGCCAGCAGCGTAGTCACGGTGTACGAGCAGTACTTC
CASSVVTVYEQYF
>TRBJ2-7|few|TRBV9|-
TGTGCCAGCAGCGTACGACTAGATTCCGAGCAGTACTTC
CASSVRLDSEQYF
>TRBJ2-5|-|TRBV29-1|-
TGCAGCGTTGTCCAGGTTGAGACCCAGTACTTC
CSVVQVETQYF
>TRBJ2-6|-|TRBV4-1|-
TGCGCCAGCAGCCAACCAGGTACTGGGGCCAACGTCCTGACTTTC
CASSQPGTGANVLTF
>TRBJ2-1|few|TRBV2|-
TGTGCCAGCAGGCCCCCCCGCAGCTCCTACAATGAGCAGTTCTTC
CASRPPRSSYNEQFF
>TRBJ1-2|few|TRBV7-9|TRBD1
TGTGCCAGCACGGCGGACAGGGGGAACTATGGCTACACCTTC
CASTADRGNYGYTF
>TRBJ1-1|-|TRBV6-5|TRBD1
TGTGCCAGCAGAAGGACAGGCGTGAGCCGATCTGAAGCTTTCTTT
CASRRTGVSRSEAFF
>TRBJ1-2|-|TRBV25-1|TRBD1
TGTGCCAGCAGTGGCGGGTCCCGGGACAGGTCCTACACCTTC
CASSGGSRDRSYTF
>TRBJ1-1|few|TRBV18|TRBD1
TGTGCCAGCTCTACCCCCGACAGGGCTACTGAAGCTTTCTTT
CASSTPDRATEAFF
>TRBJ2-7|-|TRBV18|-
TGTGCCAGCTCACCAACGCGCGACGGCGAGCAGTACTTC
CASSPTRDGEQYF
>TRBJ2-7|-|TRBV6-5|-
TGTGCCAGCAGTTACCTGAGAGGGGGATTGAACTACGAGCAGTACTTC
CASSYLRGGLNYEQYF
>TRBJ2-1|few|TRBV7-9|-
TGTGCCAGCAGCCTGGACAATGAGCAGTTCTTC
CASSLDNEQFF
>TRBJ2-3|few|TRBV27|-
TGTGCCAGCAGTGCTAGACGAGGCCTGATAGATACGCAGTATTTT
CASSARRGLIDTQYF
>TRBJ1-2|few|TRBV5-5|-
TGTGCCAGCAGCTTCGGCCAGGGAAATTCCTATGGCTACACCTTC
CASSFGQGNSYGYTF
>TRBJ1-3|-|TRBV28|-
TGTGCCAGCAGTCCAACGACCGGGGGAAACACCATATATTTT
CASSPTTGGNTIYF
>TRBJ2-7|few|TRBV6-5|TRBD1
TGTGCCAGCAGGATGACAGGGAAGTCCGAGCAGTACTTC
CASRMTGKSEQYF
>TRBJ2-2|-|TRBV4-3|-
TGCGCCAGCAGCCAAGAGCCCCCGGGAGCGAACACCGGGGAGCTGTTTTTT
CASSQEPPGANTGELFF
>TRBJ2-1|-|TRBV28|-
TGTGCCAGCAGTTTAGAAACTCCTAATGAGCAGTTCTTC
CASSLETPNEQFF
>TRBJ2-1|-|TRBV5-6|-
TGTGCCAGCAGCTTGGCCATCGATGAGCAGTTCTTC
CASSLAIDEQFF
>TRBJ2-7|few|TRBV4-3|TRBD1
TGCGCCAGCAGCCAAGAATGGGCCAGGGGGCTGGACGAGCAGTACTTC
CASSQEWARGLDEQYF
>TRBJ2-1|-|TRBV11-2|TRBD2
TGTGCCAGCAGCCTAGCGGGATCCAATGAGCAGTTCTTC
CASSLAGSNEQFF
>TRBJ1-1|few|TRBV7-8|-
TGTGCCAGCAGCCCCCGGGACACGGTTAATACTGAAGCTTTCTTT
CASSPRDTVNTEAFF
>TRBJ2-3|-|TRBV2|TRBD2
TGTGCCAGCGGAGGAAGGGTGGGGGGGTATACGCAGTATTTT
CASGGRVGGYTQYF
>TRBJ2-7|few|TRBV5-1|-
TGCGCCAGCAGCTATTCGGGAGCGACCTCCTACGAGCAGTACTTC
CASSYSGATSYEQYF
>TRBJ2-6|few|TRBV9|-
TGTGCCAGCAGCGTAGCCTCTGGGGCCAACGTCCTGACTTTC
CASSVASGANVLTF
>TRBJ1-1|few|TRBV15|-
TGTGCCACCAGCAGTCTCGGTAACACTGAAGCTTTCTTT
CATSSLGNTEAFF
>TRBJ2-7|-|TRBV2|-
TGTGCCACCAGGACACCCGAAATTTCACCCGAGCAGTACTTC
CATRTPEISPEQYF
>TRBJ1-1|-|TRBV6-5|TRBD1
TGTGCCAGCAGAGAACAGGGGAGGGTCACTGAAGCTTTCTTT
CASREQGRVTEAFF
>TRBJ2-2|few|TRBV4-2|-
TGTGCCAGCAGCCCCATGGGTGCGAACACCGGGGAGCTGTTTTTT
CASSPMGANTGELFF
>TRBJ2-2|many|TRBV5-1|-
TGCGCCAGCAGCTTCCAGAGCAACACCGGGGAGCTGTTTTTT
CASSFQSNTGELFF
>TRBJ1-1|few|TRBV7-9|TRBD1
TGTGCCAGCAGCGTAAGACAGGGGAACGAAGCTTTCTTT
CASSVRQGNEAFF
>TRBJ2-4|-|TRBV7-8|-
TGTGCCAGCAGCCCTACCAAAAACATTCAGTACTTC
CASSPTKNIQYF
>TRBJ2-5|few|TRBV7-2|-
TGTGCCAGCAGCTTAGGGGGGGTAGCGGCTCAAGAGACCCAGTACTTC
CASSLGGVAAQETQYF
>TRBJ2-3|many|TRBV4-3|TRBD2
TGCGCCAGCAGCCAAGATTCGGCTAGCGGGCCCGGGGTTACGCAGTATTTT
CASSQDSASGPGVTQYF
>TRBJ2-5|many|TRBV19|-
TGTGCCAGTAGTGGGAGCCGAGAAGAGACCCAGTACTTC
CASSGSREETQYF
>TRBJ2-5|-|TRBV2|-
TGTGCCAGCAGCATTCGGGGTAGGGAGACCCAGTACTTC
CASSIRGRETQYF
>TRBJ2-3|-|TRBV18|-
TGTGCCAGCTCACCCCGGGCAGATACGCAGTATTTT
CASSPRADTQYF
>TRBJ1-1|-|TRBV9|TRBD1
TGTGCCAGCAGCGTAGGGACAGGGTCTGAAGCTTTCTTT
CASSVGTGSEAFF
>TRBJ2-2|few|TRBV25-1|-
TGTGCCAGCAGCAACACCGGGGAGCTGTTTTTT
CASSNTGELFF
>TRBJ2-3|-|TRBV5-1|TRBD2
TGCGCCAGCAGCGGAGGACTAGCGGTCAGGGTGGATACGCAGTATTTT
CASSGGLAVRVDTQYF
>TRBJ1-5|few|TRBV15|-
TGTGCCACCAGTACCGGGCTGAGTTTTCAGCCCCAGCATTTT
CATSTGLSFQPQHF
>TRBJ1-5|-|TRBV5-8|-
TGTGCCAGCAGCTTGAGGGGGGCCAATCAGCCCCAGCATTTT
CASSLRGANQPQHF
>TRBJ1-5|-|TRBV9|-
TGTGCCAGCAGCGCGACAGGCGCCCGCAATCAGCCCCAGCATTTT
CASSATGARNQPQHF
>TRBJ1-5|many|TRBV28|-
TGCGTAATCGGGGGGATAGGCAATCAGCCCCAGCATTTT
CVIGGIGNQPQHF
>TRBJ2-7|few|TRBV7-9|-
TGTGCCAGCAGCCCCCGACCGAGTTCTTACGAGCAGTACTTC
CASSPRPSSYEQYF
>TRBJ2-5|few|TRBV28|-
TGTGCCACCCAGAACAGGGATGGAGAGACCCAGTACTTC
CATQNRDGETQYF
>TRBJ2-1|-|TRBV11-2|TRBD1
TGTGCCAGCAGCCGACAACAGGGGATCTACAATGAGCAGTTCTTC
CASSRQQGIYNEQFF
>TRBJ2-1|-|TRBV25-1|-
TGTGCCAGCAGTGAGGCCGCGGGTCGGACTTCCTACAATGAGCAGTTCTTC
CASSEAAGRTSYNEQFF